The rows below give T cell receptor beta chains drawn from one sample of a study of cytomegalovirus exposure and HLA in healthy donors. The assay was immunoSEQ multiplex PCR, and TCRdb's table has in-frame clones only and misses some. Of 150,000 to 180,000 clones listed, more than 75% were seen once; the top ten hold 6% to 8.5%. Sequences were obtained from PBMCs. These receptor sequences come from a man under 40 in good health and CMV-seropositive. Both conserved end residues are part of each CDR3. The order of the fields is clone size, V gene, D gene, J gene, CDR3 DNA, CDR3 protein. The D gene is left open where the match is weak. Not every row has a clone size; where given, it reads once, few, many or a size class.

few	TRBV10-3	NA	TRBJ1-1	TGTGCCATCAGACTTATGGTGAACACTGAAGCTTTCTTT	CAIRLMVNTEAFF
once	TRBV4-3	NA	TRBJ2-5	TGCGCCAGCAGCCAAACCGACCTGGGCCTGGCGGGCGGCGCACAAGAGACCCAGTACTTC	CASSQTDLGLAGGAQETQYF
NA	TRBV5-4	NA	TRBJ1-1	TGTGCCAGCAAATTAGGGGGAACTGAAGCTTTCTTT	CASKLGGTEAFF
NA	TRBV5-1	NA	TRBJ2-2	TGCGCCAGCAGCCTGCTCTGGGGCCAGGACGGGGAGCTGTTTTTT	CASSLLWGQDGELFF
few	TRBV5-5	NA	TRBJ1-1	TGTGCCACGACCCTAGAGGTGGGCACTGAAGCTTTCTTT	CATTLEVGTEAFF
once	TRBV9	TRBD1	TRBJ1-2	TGTGCCAGCAGCGTGACACAGGGGGGGCGGGAGGGCTACACCTTC	CASSVTQGGREGYTF
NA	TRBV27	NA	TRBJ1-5	TGTGCCAGCAGTCCCCGGGGGGATCAGCCCCAGCATTTT	CASSPRGDQPQHF
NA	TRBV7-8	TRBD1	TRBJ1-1	TGTGCCAGCAGCTCGGGACAGGGGGTGCGTTTGGGTGCTTTCTTT	CASSSGQGVRLGAFF
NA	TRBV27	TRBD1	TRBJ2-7	TGTGCCAGCAGTCTTGTGACAGGGGCCTACGAGCAGTACTTC	CASSLVTGAYEQYF
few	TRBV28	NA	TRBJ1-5	TGTGCCAGCAGTTTGACCGGGGGAGGACAGCCCCAGCATTTT	CASSLTGGGQPQHF
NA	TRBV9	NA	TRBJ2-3	TGTGCCAGCAGCGTGAACGTGGGGGCGCGCGGAGATACGCAGTATTTT	CASSVNVGARGDTQYF
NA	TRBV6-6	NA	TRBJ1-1	TGTGCCAGCAGTACCAGACAGGAGCTGGGCACTGAAGCTTTCTTT	CASSTRQELGTEAFF
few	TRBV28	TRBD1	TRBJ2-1	TGTGCCAGCAGCCCCCCCCGGGACAGCCACAATGAGCAGTTCTTC	CASSPPRDSHNEQFF
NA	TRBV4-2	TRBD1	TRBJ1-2	TGTGCCAGCAGCCAACAATCGACAGGGGACTATGGCTACACCTTC	CASSQQSTGDYGYTF
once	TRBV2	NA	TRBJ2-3	TGTGCCAGCAGTCTTAGCACAGATACGCAGTATTTT	CASSLSTDTQYF
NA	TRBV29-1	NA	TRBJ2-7	TGCAGCGTTCTCCCCGGGGGGCGCGACGAGCAGTACTTC	CSVLPGGRDEQYF
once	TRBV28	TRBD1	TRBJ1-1	TGTGCCAGCAGCTATACAGGGGCGGACACTGAAGCTTTCTTT	CASSYTGADTEAFF
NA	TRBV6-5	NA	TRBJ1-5	TGTGCCAGCAGTCCCACAGATAGCAATCAGCCCCAGCATTTT	CASSPTDSNQPQHF
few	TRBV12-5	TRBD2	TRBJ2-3	TGTGCTAGTGGTTTGAGGCTAGCGGGGGGGCCAGATACGCAGTATTTT	CASGLRLAGGPDTQYF
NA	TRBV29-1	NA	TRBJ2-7	TGCAGCGTTGGCGGGCACCCCCAATGGCACGAGCAGTACTTC	CSVGGHPQWHEQYF
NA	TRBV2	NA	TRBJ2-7	TGTGCCAGCAGATTACAGGGCGGGGGATCCTACGAGCAGTACTTC	CASRLQGGGSYEQYF
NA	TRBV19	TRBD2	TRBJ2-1	TGTGCCAGTAGCGGGGGGGGGATCAGTGAGCAGTTCTTC	CASSGGGISEQFF
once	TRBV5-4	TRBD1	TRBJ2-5	TGTGCCAGCAGCATGGGACAGCCCGCGGAGACCCAGTACTTC	CASSMGQPAETQYF
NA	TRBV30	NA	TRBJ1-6	TGTGCCTGGAGCGACACAGGGTTGAATTCACCCCTCCACTTT	CAWSDTGLNSPLHF
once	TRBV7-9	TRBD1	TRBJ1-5	TGTGCCAGCAGCTTGCCGGGACAGGGATATCAGCCCCAGCATTTT	CASSLPGQGYQPQHF
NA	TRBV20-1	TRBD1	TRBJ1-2	TGCAGTGCCGGGACAGATGGCTACACCTTC	CSAGTDGYTF
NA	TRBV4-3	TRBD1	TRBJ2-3	TGCGCCAGCAGCCCCCACAGGGGCAATACGCAGTATTTT	CASSPHRGNTQYF
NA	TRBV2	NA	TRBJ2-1	TGTGCCAGCAGACAGGATCATATGAATGAGCAGTTCTTC	CASRQDHMNEQFF
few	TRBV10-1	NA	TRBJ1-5	TGCGCCAGCAGTGATGGGTCAAGCGGCAATCAGCCCCAGCATTTT	CASSDGSSGNQPQHF
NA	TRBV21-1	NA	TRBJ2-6	TGTGCCAGCAGCAAAGGGACAGAGCATAACTCTGGGGCCAACGTCCTGACTTTC	CASSKGTEHNSGANVLTF
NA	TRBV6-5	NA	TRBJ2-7	TGTGCCAGCAGTAGCCGCGCCTCCTACGAGCAGTACTTC	CASSSRASYEQYF
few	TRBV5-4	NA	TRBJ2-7	TGTGCCAGCAGCCCTACTAGTTTTCACGAGCAGTACTTC	CASSPTSFHEQYF
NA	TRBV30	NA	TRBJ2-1	TGTGCCTGGACCAACGGGGGAGATTACAATGAGCAGTTCTTC	CAWTNGGDYNEQFF
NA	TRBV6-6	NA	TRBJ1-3	TGTGCCAGCAGTTACCTCCTCACCAGCTCTGGAAACACCATATATTTT	CASSYLLTSSGNTIYF
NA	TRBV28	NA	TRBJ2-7	TGTGCCAGCAGTTTATCCGCCTACGAGCAGTACTTC	CASSLSAYEQYF
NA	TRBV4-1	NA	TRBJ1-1	TGCGCCAGCAGCCAAGATCTAGGGGGAACTGAAGCTTTCTTT	CASSQDLGGTEAFF
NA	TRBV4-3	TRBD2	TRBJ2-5	TGCGCCAGCAGCATCCGACTAGCGGGGGGGGAGACCCAGTACTTC	CASSIRLAGGETQYF
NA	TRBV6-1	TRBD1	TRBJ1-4	TGTGCCAGCAACAGGGGGAGGAATGGGAATGAAAAACTGTTTTTT	CASNRGRNGNEKLFF
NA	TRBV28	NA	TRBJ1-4	TGTGCCAGCAGTTCTCAGGGGTCGACTAATGAAAAACTGTTTTTT	CASSSQGSTNEKLFF
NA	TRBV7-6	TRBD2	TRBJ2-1	TGTGCCAGCAGCTCCCGACTAGCGGGGGGTTACAATGAGCAGTTCTTC	CASSSRLAGGYNEQFF
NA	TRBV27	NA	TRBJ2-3	TGTGCCAGCAGTTCTCCTGGCGGGGGCACAGATACGCAGTATTTT	CASSSPGGGTDTQYF
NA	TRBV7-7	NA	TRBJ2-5	TGTGCTAGCAGCTTTGCGGCGGGGCAAGGCCAGTACTTC	CASSFAAGQGQYF
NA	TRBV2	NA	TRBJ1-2	TGTGCCAGCAGTGATAGGGGGGGCAATGGCTACACCTTC	CASSDRGGNGYTF
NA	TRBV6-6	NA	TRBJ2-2	TGTGCCAGCAACACTTACAGGCCCGGGGAGCTGTTTTTT	CASNTYRPGELFF
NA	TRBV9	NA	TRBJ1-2	TGTGCCAGCAGTCCCGAGGGTAGAACGTCAAACTATGGCTACACCTTC	CASSPEGRTSNYGYTF
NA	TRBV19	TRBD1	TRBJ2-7	TGTGCCAGTAGTCCCCAACAGGGGAGCTCCTACGAGCAGTACTTC	CASSPQQGSSYEQYF
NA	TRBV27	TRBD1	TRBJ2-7	TGTGCCAGCAGTTTAGCGTGGTACAGGGGGCCCTCCTACGAGCAGTACTTC	CASSLAWYRGPSYEQYF
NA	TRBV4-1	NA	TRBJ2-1	TGCGCCAGCAGCAAGGAGGGTAGCGGAAGCTCCTACAATGAGCAGTTCTTC	CASSKEGSGSSYNEQFF
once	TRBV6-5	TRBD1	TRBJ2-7	TGTGCCAGCAGCTACAGGGGCTCCTACGAGCAGTACTTC	CASSYRGSYEQYF
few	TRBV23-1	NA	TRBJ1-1	TGCGCCAGCATGGGGGAGGCGAACACTGAAGCTTTCTTT	CASMGEANTEAFF
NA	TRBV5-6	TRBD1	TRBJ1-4	TGTGCCAGCAGCTCGGGACAGGGCCGGGAAAAACTGTTTTTT	CASSSGQGREKLFF
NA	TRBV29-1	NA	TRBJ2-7	TGCAGCGTTAGTGAAAGAGGGGGTTCCTACGAGCAGTACTTC	CSVSERGGSYEQYF
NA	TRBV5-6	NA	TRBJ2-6	TGTGCCAGCAGCTTACTAAACCCCTCTGGGGCCAACGTCCTGACTTTC	CASSLLNPSGANVLTF
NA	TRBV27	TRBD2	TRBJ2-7	TGTGCCAGCAGCCCGGGACTAGCGGGGTATGAGCAGTACTTC	CASSPGLAGYEQYF
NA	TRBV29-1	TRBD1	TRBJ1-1	TGCAGCGTTGAAAATGCCAGGGGGTGGACTGAAGCTTTCTTT	CSVENARGWTEAFF